Sequencing of this T cell receptor (beta chain) was carried out in a study of breast tumors, draining lymph nodes, adjacent tissues. General study findings and limits: That most tumor T cells come from lymph nodes remained unproven. Compared with lymph nodes, tumors were less diverse; compared with nontumor tissue, more. Luminal-like breast cancer showed significantly higher tumor–nontumor repertoire similarity than basal-like. Findings are consistent with lymph node origin and intratumoral expansion of most tumor T cells.

TCRdb analysed the multiplex PCR reads with MiXCR anew, one entry per CDR3 protein. The sample shows 15,000 or so distinct CDR3 sequences, roughly two thirds of them seen only once. Regarding this clonotype: Its antigen is unidentified.

This receptor was identified in a female donor with breast cancer. Some clones in this sample may be carry-over from other donors' samples. The sample taken for sequencing was tumor-adjacent breast tissue.

The CDR3 loop is CASSKTSGSNEQFF. CDR3 DNA: TGTGCCAGCAGTAAGACTAGCGGGAGTAATGAGCAGTTCTTC. This chain uses TRBV6-5 with TRBJ2-1; TRBD2 matches 12 bases. The germline CDR1 and CDR2 sequences are MNHEY and SVGAGI. The CDR3 is 14 amino acids. V was clipped by 5 bases and J by 7 bases; unmatched bases: 3.